This T cell receptor beta chain was obtained from a study of cytomegalovirus exposure and HLA in healthy donors. The CDR3 contains 16 residues. Trimming shortened V by 2 bases and J by 2 bases, and 10 bases separated the two germline ends. Germline CDR1 reads MNHEY; CDR2 reads SMNVEV (reference sequence). Of note for this clone: Its matching antigen is unknown.

The study, taken as a whole, reports: In a later analysis, V- and J-gene trimming of beta chains associated with a DCLRE1C missense variant, replicated independently. Further analysis was carried out later, and it showed several of the most significant clusters appearing linked to common viral pathogens. According to a later analysis, most TCR beta chains associated with CMV appeared HLA-restricted. According to a later analysis, donors in an Asian-associated ancestry cluster reportedly had fewer N-insertions than the roughly 720-donor mean.

With 60 Vbeta and 13 Jbeta primers, the PCR was carried out. TCRdb keeps only in-frame clones here, not all; method: immunoSEQ multiplex PCR. This table has over 200,000 clones, over 65% appearing once. Sequenced material: PBMCs. This clonotype originated in a human donor in good health. This rearrangement joins TRBV27 to TRBJ2-6; TRBD1 might be the D (5 bases). CDR3 in DNA: TGTGCCAGCAGTTTAGTTACAGGTGCTGGGGCCAACGTCCTGACTTTC. It translates to CASSLVTGAGANVLTF. The full variable domain, in which reference TRBV27 and TRBJ2-6 provide the parts outside the CDR3, is EAQVTQNPRYLITVTGKKLTVTCSQNMNHEYMSWYRQDPGLGLRQIYYSMNVEVTDKGDVPEGYKVSRKEKRNFPLILESPSPNQTSLYFCASSLVTGAGANVLTFGAGSRLTVL.